This T cell receptor (beta chain) was retrieved from a study of identical twins. Study findings and constraints: In cord blood, abundant beta clonotypes had fewer insertions; memory showed no trend.

This clonotype was recorded many times. Its specificity is not known. The V segment lost 5 bases and the J segment 2 bases; nucleotides outside the gene matches: 14. Germline CDR1 reads MNHEY; CDR2 reads SMNVEV (reference sequence). This CDR3 has 17 residues. TCRdb used MiXCR to reprocess the 5' RACE reads, holding one entry per CDR3 protein. Among under 350,000 distinct CDR3 sequences listed, 8.5% to 9.5% were seen once. The data also belong to a second study, concerning yellow fever vaccine responses in identical twins.

The specimen sequenced was CD8+ T cells sorted from blood. The chain employs TRBV27 and TRBJ2-7; the match to TRBD2 covers 8 bases. The receptor's source is a woman between 18 and 30 years old in good health. For the CDR3, the DNA is TGTGCCAGCAGTCAAAGGGCGTTGGCGGGAGGAACCTACGAGCAGTACTTC. Encoded protein: CASSQRALAGGTYEQYF.